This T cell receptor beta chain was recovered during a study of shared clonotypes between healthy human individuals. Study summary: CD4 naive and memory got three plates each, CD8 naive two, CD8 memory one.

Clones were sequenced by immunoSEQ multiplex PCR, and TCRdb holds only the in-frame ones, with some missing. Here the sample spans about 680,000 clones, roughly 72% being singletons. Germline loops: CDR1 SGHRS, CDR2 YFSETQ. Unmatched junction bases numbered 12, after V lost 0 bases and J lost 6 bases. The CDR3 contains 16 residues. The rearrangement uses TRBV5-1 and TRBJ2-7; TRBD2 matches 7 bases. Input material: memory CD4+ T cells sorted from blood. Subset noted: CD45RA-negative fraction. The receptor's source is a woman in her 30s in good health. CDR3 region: CASSLALGEGLSEQYF. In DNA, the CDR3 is TGCGCCAGCAGCTTGGCCCTGGGGGAGGGCCTCTCCGAGCAGTACTTC. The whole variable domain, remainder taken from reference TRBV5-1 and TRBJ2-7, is KAGVTQTPRYLIKTRGQQVTLSCSPISGHRSVSWYQQTPGQGLQFLFEYFSETQRNKGNFPGRFSGRQFSNSRSEMNVSTLELGDSALYLCASSLALGEGLSEQYFGPGTRLTVT.